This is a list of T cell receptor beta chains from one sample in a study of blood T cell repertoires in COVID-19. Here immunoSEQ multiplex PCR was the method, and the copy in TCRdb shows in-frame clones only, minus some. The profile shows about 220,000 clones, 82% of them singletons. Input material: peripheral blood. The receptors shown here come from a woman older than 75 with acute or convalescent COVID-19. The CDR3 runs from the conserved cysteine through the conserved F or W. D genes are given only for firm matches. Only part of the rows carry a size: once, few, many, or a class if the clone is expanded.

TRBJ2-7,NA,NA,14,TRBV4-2,CASSRITGMDEQYF,TGTGCCAGCAGCCGTATAACAGGGATGGACGAGCAGTACTTC
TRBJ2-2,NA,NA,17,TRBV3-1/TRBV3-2,CASSRGLGLTNTGELFF,TGTGCCAGCAGCCGCGGGCTGGGGTTAACGAACACCGGGGAGCTGTTTTTT
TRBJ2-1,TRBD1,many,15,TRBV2,CASISGTGVYNEQFF,TGTGCCAGCATATCTGGGACAGGAGTATACAATGAGCAGTTCTTC
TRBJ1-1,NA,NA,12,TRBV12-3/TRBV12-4,CASSQGATEAFF,TGTGCCAGCAGTCAGGGCGCCACTGAAGCTTTCTTT
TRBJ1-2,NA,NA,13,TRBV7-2,CASSPQGNYGYTF,TGTGCCAGCAGCCCACAGGGAAACTATGGCTACACCTTC
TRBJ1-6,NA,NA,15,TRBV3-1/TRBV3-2,CASSQDYFRESPLHF,TGTGCCAGCAGCCAAGATTATTTCAGGGAATCACCCCTCCACTTT
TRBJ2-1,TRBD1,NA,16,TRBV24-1,CATSDTGQGTYNEQFF,TGTGCCACCAGTGACACAGGACAGGGTACCTACAATGAGCAGTTCTTC
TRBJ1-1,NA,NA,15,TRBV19,CASSLVGVRNTEAFF,TGTGCCAGTAGTCTCGTCGGGGTGCGGAACACTGAAGCTTTCTTT
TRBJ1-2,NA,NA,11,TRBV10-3,CAISAGYGYTF,TGTGCCATCAGTGCCGGCTATGGCTACACCTTC
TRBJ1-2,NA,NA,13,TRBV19,CASSDQGTYGYTF,TGTGCCAGTAGCGACCAGGGGACCTATGGCTACACCTTC
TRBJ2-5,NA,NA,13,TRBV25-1,CASSEVVKETQYF,TGTGCCAGCAGTGAAGTAGTTAAAGAGACCCAGTACTTC
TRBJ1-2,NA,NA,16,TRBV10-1,CASRAPGQTPNYGYTF,TGCGCCAGCAGAGCGCCTGGACAGACTCCTAACTATGGCTACACCTTC
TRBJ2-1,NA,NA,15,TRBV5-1,CASSLAHGVSNEQFF,TGCGCCAGCAGCTTGGCACACGGGGTCTCCAATGAGCAGTTCTTC
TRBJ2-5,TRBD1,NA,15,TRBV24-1,CATSPGQGRQETQYF,TGTGCCACCAGTCCCGGACAGGGGAGGCAAGAGACCCAGTACTTC
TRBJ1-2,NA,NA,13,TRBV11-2,CASSLWPGYGYTF,TGTGCCAGCAGCTTATGGCCTGGCTATGGCTACACCTTC
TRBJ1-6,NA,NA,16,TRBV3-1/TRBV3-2,CASSQDGQANNSPLHF,TGTGCCAGCAGTCAAGATGGGCAGGCTAATAATTCACCCCTCCACTTT
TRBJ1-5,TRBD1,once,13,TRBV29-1,CSVPGTGNQPQHF,TGCAGCGTCCCCGGGACAGGCAATCAGCCCCAGCATTTT
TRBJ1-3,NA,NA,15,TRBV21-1,CASSKVNSSGNTIYF,TGTGCCAGCAGCAAAGTTAACAGCTCTGGAAACACCATATATTTT
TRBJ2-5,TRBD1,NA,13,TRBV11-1,CASSLNRGETQYF,TGTGCCAGCAGCCTCAACAGGGGAGAGACCCAGTACTTC
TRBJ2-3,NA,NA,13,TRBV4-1,CASSQAPADTQYF,TGCGCCAGCAGCCAAGCCCCCGCGGATACGCAGTATTTT
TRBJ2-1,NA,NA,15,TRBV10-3,CAISENIGSYNEQFF,TGTGCCATCAGTGAGAATATCGGCTCCTACAATGAGCAGTTCTTC
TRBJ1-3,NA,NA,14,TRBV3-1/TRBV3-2,CASSQLSSGNTIYF,TGTGCCAGCAGCCAACTCTCCTCTGGAAACACCATATATTTT
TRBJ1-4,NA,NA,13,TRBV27,CASRDTLNEKLFF,TGTGCCAGCCGGGACACCCTTAATGAAAAACTGTTTTTT
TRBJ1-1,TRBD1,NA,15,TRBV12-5,CASGLARTGDTEAFF,TGTGCTAGTGGTTTGGCAAGGACAGGGGACACTGAAGCTTTCTTT
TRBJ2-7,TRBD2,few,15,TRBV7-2,CASSLLAGGPDEQYF,TGTGCCAGCAGCTTACTAGCGGGGGGGCCGGACGAGCAGTACTTC
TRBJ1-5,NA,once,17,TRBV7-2,CASSLMGQADGGDPQHF,TGTGCCAGCAGCTTAATGGGCCAGGCGGACGGAGGGGACCCCCAGCATTTT
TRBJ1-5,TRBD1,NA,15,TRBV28,CASSPSDRDNQPQHF,TGTGCCAGCAGTCCTTCGGACAGGGACAATCAGCCCCAGCATTTT
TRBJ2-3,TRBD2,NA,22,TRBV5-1,CAGKGPGRVGLAPIPIRGTQYF,TGCGCCGGGAAGGGGCCGGGGAGGGTAGGACTAGCGCCGATCCCGATTAGGGGTACGCAGTATTTT
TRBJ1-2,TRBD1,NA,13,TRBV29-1,CSADRQGAEGYTF,TGCAGCGCCGACCGCCAGGGGGCAGAAGGCTACACCTTC
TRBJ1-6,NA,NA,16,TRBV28,CASSSGRVTGNSPLHF,TGTGCCAGCAGTTCGGGCAGGGTGACAGGCAATTCACCCCTCCACTTT
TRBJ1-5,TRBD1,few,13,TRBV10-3,CAIRGTDREPQHF,TGTGCCATCAGGGGGACAGACAGGGAGCCCCAGCATTTT
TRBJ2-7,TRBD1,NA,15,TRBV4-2,CASSPSDRVGDEQYF,TGTGCCAGCAGCCCCTCGGACAGGGTGGGTGACGAGCAGTACTTC
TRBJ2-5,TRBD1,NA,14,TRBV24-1,CATSVDRGGETQYF,TGTGCCACCAGTGTGGACAGGGGTGGAGAGACCCAGTACTTC
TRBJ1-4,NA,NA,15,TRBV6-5,CASRGPGTRNEKLFF,TGTGCCAGCCGGGGTCCCGGGACTAGGAATGAAAAACTGTTTTTT
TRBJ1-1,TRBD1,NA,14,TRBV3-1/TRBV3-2,CASSDRVMNTEAFF,TGTGCCAGCAGCGACAGGGTCATGAACACTGAAGCTTTCTTT
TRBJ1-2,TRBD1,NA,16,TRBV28,CASSLRTGAGGYGYTF,TGTGCCAGCAGTTTACGGACAGGAGCCGGTGGGTATGGCTACACCTTC
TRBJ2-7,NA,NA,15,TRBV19,CASSRPQGRGYEQYF,TGTGCCAGTAGTCGACCGCAGGGGCGCGGTTACGAGCAGTACTTC
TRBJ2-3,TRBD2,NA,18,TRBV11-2,CASSRGTSGGRTTDTQYF,TGTGCCAGCAGCCGCGGGACTAGCGGGGGCCGGACCACAGATACGCAGTATTTT
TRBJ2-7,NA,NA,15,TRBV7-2,CASSQIPRGLGEQYF,TGTGCCAGCAGCCAAATTCCCCGGGGTTTAGGCGAGCAGTACTTC
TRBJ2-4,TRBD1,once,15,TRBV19,CASSIEGGRGNIQYF,TGTGCCAGTAGTATAGAAGGGGGCAGGGGAAACATTCAGTACTTC